These T cell receptor beta chains were read from a single sample in a study of blood T cells in healthy people across ages. MiXCR, run by TCRdb on the 5' RACE reads, gives a single entry per CDR3 protein. The sample includes 750,000 to 950,000 distinct CDR3 sequences, about 55% of them seen just once. Specimen: blood. The receptors here all came from a man older than 75 in good health. Both conserved end residues are trimmed from each CDR3.

V: TRBV4-1
J: TRBJ2-1
CDR3: ASSQDRASGEYNEQF

V: TRBV27
J: TRBJ2-7
CDR3: ASSLFWGAYEQY

V: TRBV20-1
J: TRBJ2-3
CDR3: SARVPGPDTQY

V: TRBV3-1
J: TRBJ1-5
CDR3: ASSQGLAPIQPQH

V: TRBV5-1
J: TRBJ2-7
CDR3: ASSPGRGQVYEQY

V: TRBV24-1
J: TRBJ2-1
CDR3: ATSDWPSGRNEQF

V: TRBV20-1
J: TRBJ2-7
CDR3: SARDSWTSGSSYEQY

V: TRBV20-1
J: TRBJ2-7
CDR3: SARSLRRETGGQY

V: TRBV6-1
J: TRBJ1-4
CDR3: ASRGTGGEKLF

V: TRBV7-6
J: -
CDR3: ASSLDLTGYEQY

V: TRBV3-1
J: TRBJ2-7
CDR3: ASSQDTGLAGGGDNEQY

V: TRBV20-1
J: TRBJ2-1
CDR3: SASPRQGWSNEQF

V: TRBV15
J: TRBJ2-4
CDR3: ATSRDPASDEQY

V: TRBV6-5
J: -
CDR3: ASSYGLAGEYEQY

V: TRBV12-3/TRBV12-4
J: TRBJ1-1
CDR3: ASSSRQYTEAF

V: TRBV2
J: TRBJ1-2
CDR3: ASSGKGQGVLGYDYT

V: TRBV20-1
J: TRBJ1-4
CDR3: SARDSREDEKLF

V: TRBV27
J: TRBJ2-3
CDR3: ASSPLRSAAEHRDAY

V: TRBV20-1
J: TRBJ1-2
CDR3: SAREAGLGTGYT

V: TRBV20-1
J: TRBJ2-7
CDR3: SATGTSGRGSYEQY

V: TRBV12-3/TRBV12-4
J: TRBJ2-6
CDR3: ASSGASGANVLT

V: TRBV2
J: TRBJ2-7
CDR3: ASSDPTSGDTYEQY

V: TRBV14
J: TRBJ1-2
CDR3: ASSPRDQDYGYT

V: TRBV29-1
J: TRBJ1-2
CDR3: SVAGHRDRAAGYT

V: TRBV5-1
J: TRBJ1-2
CDR3: ASSFDSGNYGYT

V: TRBV20-1
J: TRBJ1-2
CDR3: SAQFPHLANYGYT

V: TRBV6-6
J: TRBJ2-7
CDR3: ASRISTGTAFNEQY

V: TRBV3-1
J: TRBJ2-2
CDR3: ASSQFRGTGELF

V: TRBV14
J: TRBJ2-7
CDR3: ASSKTQPSYEQY

V: TRBV11-2
J: TRBJ2-5
CDR3: ASSSGLAGTPENEQY

V: TRBV28
J: TRBJ2-3
CDR3: ASRLADTQY

V: TRBV12-3/TRBV12-4
J: TRBJ1-1
CDR3: ASTLILGEAF

V: TRBV6-1
J: TRBJ1-2
CDR3: ASSEARPDSDGYT

V: TRBV20-1
J: TRBJ2-1
CDR3: STGQGAASYNEQF

V: TRBV29-1
J: TRBJ2-7
CDR3: SVEVAANYEQY

V: TRBV20-1
J: TRBJ2-7
CDR3: SARVAGAPYGQY

V: TRBV12-3/TRBV12-4
J: TRBJ1-1
CDR3: ASIPGADTTGEAF

V: TRBV7-9
J: TRBJ1-4
CDR3: ASSLEGQGKEKLF

V: TRBV21-1
J: TRBJ2-3
CDR3: ASRGWIGCAY

V: TRBV2
J: TRBJ1-6
CDR3: ASSSDSNSPLH

V: TRBV6-6
J: TRBJ2-5
CDR3: ASSKGLAGVWETQY

V: TRBV4-2
J: TRBJ1-4
CDR3: ASSRGMGKLF

V: TRBV28
J: TRBJ2-3
CDR3: ASSRSWTAKSTDTQY

V: TRBV10-3
J: TRBJ2-7
CDR3: AISEGESYEQY

V: TRBV20-1
J: TRBJ1-5
CDR3: SASREGNQPQH

V: TRBV18
J: TRBJ1-2
CDR3: ASSPPGSGGNYGYT

V: TRBV29-1
J: TRBJ1-6
CDR3: SVGDRGDSPLH

V: TRBV10-3
J: TRBJ2-7
CDR3: AISEVSSYEQY

V: TRBV10-1
J: TRBJ2-1
CDR3: ASSFGGKSSYNEQF

V: TRBV6-2/TRBV6-3
J: TRBJ2-7
CDR3: ASTPRLGQGSYEQY